Reported below is one T cell receptor (beta chain). Its cognate antigen has yet to be identified. Base qualities are not at hand, and no much larger clone is one base apart. Per the germline V gene, SGHRS is the CDR1 and YFSETQ is the CDR2. Spanning cysteine to phenylalanine, the CDR3 consists of 13 amino acids. Left in the record is the CDR3 DNA by itself, 39 bases read in frame from the first base. Trimming costs V 2 bases and J 2 bases, and their ends lie 6 bases apart. The library was prepared using PCR. The sequencer listed for this sample is Illumina HiSeq 2500. Molecular barcoding was employed in the preparation of TCR libraries, with unique molecular identifiers being used to normalize TCRbeta repertoire quantification. TCRdb took the public reads, trimmed them with fastp at Q25, ran MiXCR for clone calling and kept in-frame beta chains. Rows are combined by CDR3 protein, so each entry shows the most common genes and DNA. This sample holds a few hundred thousand distinct CDR3 sequences; under 15% were observed only once. Jointly, the top ten make up 5% to 6% of the sample.

The record originates from a study of T-cell reconstitution after alpha-beta-depleted transplantation in children (dated by TCRdb to about 2016). Regarding the complete study: The study quantitatively tracked T-cell immune reconstitution after TCRalphabeta/CD19-depleted allogeneic hematopoietic cell transplantation in children using TCR repertoire profiling.

The source of this sequence is a human donor who donated a stem cell graft to a child with combined immunodeficiency. This sequence uses TRBV5-1 and TRBJ2-3; the D gene cannot be named for sure. Source: PBMCs from the stem cell graft donor, taken from the stem cell graft. The CDR3 is CASSFSDTDTQYF. The base sequence is TGCGCCAGCAGCTTCAGTGACACAGATACGCAGTATTTT.